The rows below give T cell receptor beta chains drawn from one sample of a study of cytomegalovirus exposure and HLA in healthy donors. Sequencing used immunoSEQ multiplex PCR; TCRdb keeps in-frame clones, though not all of them. Of some 180,000 clones listed, roughly 70% are singletons. The material sequenced was PBMCs. Every receptor here comes from a woman in her 30s in good health and CMV-seronegative. Both conserved end residues are part of each CDR3. The order of the fields is V gene, J gene, clone size, D gene, CDR3 DNA, CDR3 protein. D genes are given only for firm matches. Not every row has a clone size; where given, it reads once, few, many or a size class.

v_call: TRBV11-3; j_call: TRBJ1-1; clone_size: -; d_call: -; cdr3_nt: TGTGCCAGCAGCTTAGGTGAGGGCTTGAACACTGAAGCTTTCTTT; cdr3_aa: CASSLGEGLNTEAFF
v_call: TRBV2; j_call: TRBJ2-7; clone_size: -; d_call: TRBD1; cdr3_nt: TGTGCCAGCAGTGACGAGGGGACAGGTCTAATGAGCTCCTACGAGCAGTACTTC; cdr3_aa: CASSDEGTGLMSSYEQYF
v_call: TRBV2; j_call: TRBJ2-7; clone_size: once; d_call: TRBD2; cdr3_nt: TGTGCCAGCAGTACTTTTAGCGGGGTCACCTACGAGCAGTACTTC; cdr3_aa: CASSTFSGVTYEQYF
v_call: TRBV7-2; j_call: TRBJ2-1; clone_size: -; d_call: -; cdr3_nt: TGTGCCAGCAGCCCGCTAGCGAATGAGTACAATGAGCAGTTCTTC; cdr3_aa: CASSPLANEYNEQFF
v_call: TRBV4-3; j_call: TRBJ2-3; clone_size: -; d_call: TRBD2; cdr3_nt: TGCGCCAGCAGCCGAAGACTAGCGGGAGAGGGCACAGATACGCAGTATTTT; cdr3_aa: CASSRRLAGEGTDTQYF
v_call: TRBV5-1; j_call: TRBJ2-2; clone_size: -; d_call: TRBD1; cdr3_nt: TGCGCCAGCAGCGATACAGGGGGCGGGACCTCCGGGGAGCTGTTTTTT; cdr3_aa: CASSDTGGGTSGELFF
v_call: TRBV6-6; j_call: TRBJ2-5; clone_size: -; d_call: TRBD1; cdr3_nt: TGTGCCAGTATAAGGGGGCCACAAGAGACCCAGTACTTC; cdr3_aa: CASIRGPQETQYF
v_call: TRBV30; j_call: TRBJ1-3; clone_size: few; d_call: TRBD1; cdr3_nt: TGTGCCTGGAATAGGGACAGCGGAAACACCATATATTTT; cdr3_aa: CAWNRDSGNTIYF
v_call: TRBV4-1; j_call: TRBJ2-2; clone_size: once; d_call: TRBD1; cdr3_nt: TGCGCCAGCAGCCAAGTGACAGGGCCCGGGGAGCTGTTTTTT; cdr3_aa: CASSQVTGPGELFF
v_call: TRBV7-9; j_call: TRBJ1-3; clone_size: -; d_call: -; cdr3_nt: TGTTCCAGCAGCCTCCGGAGCGACAGCTCTGGAAACACCATATATTTT; cdr3_aa: CSSSLRSDSSGNTIYF
v_call: TRBV9; j_call: TRBJ2-1; clone_size: -; d_call: TRBD1; cdr3_nt: TGTGCCAGCAGCGATAAAGGGACAGGGGGATTGAATGAGCAGTTCTTC; cdr3_aa: CASSDKGTGGLNEQFF
v_call: TRBV9; j_call: TRBJ1-1; clone_size: once; d_call: -; cdr3_nt: TGTGCCAGCAGCGTACTCGTCAGGGTAGACACTGAAGCTTTCTTT; cdr3_aa: CASSVLVRVDTEAFF
v_call: TRBV19; j_call: TRBJ2-1; clone_size: -; d_call: TRBD1; cdr3_nt: TGTGCCAGTAATCACCGGGACAGGGGGACGGATGAGCAGTTCTTC; cdr3_aa: CASNHRDRGTDEQFF
v_call: TRBV19; j_call: TRBJ1-5; clone_size: -; d_call: -; cdr3_nt: TGTGCCAGTAGTATAGACAGTTATCAGCCCCAGCATTTT; cdr3_aa: CASSIDSYQPQHF
v_call: TRBV2; j_call: TRBJ2-1; clone_size: -; d_call: -; cdr3_nt: TGTGCCAGCCACGTTGGACTCAACAATGAGCAGTTCTTC; cdr3_aa: CASHVGLNNEQFF
v_call: TRBV10-3; j_call: TRBJ2-7; clone_size: -; d_call: TRBD1; cdr3_nt: TGTGCCATCAGTGAGGGACAGGGAAACTACGAGCAGTACTTC; cdr3_aa: CAISEGQGNYEQYF
v_call: TRBV6-6; j_call: TRBJ2-7; clone_size: -; d_call: -; cdr3_nt: TGTGCCAGCAGTTACGACAGATACGAGCAGTACTTC; cdr3_aa: CASSYDRYEQYF
v_call: TRBV7-8; j_call: TRBJ2-3; clone_size: few; d_call: TRBD1; cdr3_nt: TGTGCCAGCAGCTTATTGAGAGGGGGCTCTTTAACCCGACGAGATACGCAGTATTTT; cdr3_aa: CASSLLRGGSLTRRDTQYF
v_call: TRBV11-2; j_call: TRBJ1-4; clone_size: -; d_call: -; cdr3_nt: TGTGCCAGCAGCCCGGACAGCGTTAATGAAAAACTGTTTTTT; cdr3_aa: CASSPDSVNEKLFF
v_call: TRBV27; j_call: TRBJ2-1; clone_size: -; d_call: -; cdr3_nt: TGTGCCAGCAGTTCCTGGACATCATGGAATGAGCAGTTCTTC; cdr3_aa: CASSSWTSWNEQFF